A selection of T cell receptor beta chains follows, all from one sample in a study of shared clonotypes between healthy human individuals. Sequenced by immunoSEQ multiplex PCR; TCRdb stores in-frame clones only, minus some. This sample yields approximately 840,000 clones, of which about 97% are seen a single time; about 0.25% belongs to the top ten. The source material was naive CD8+ T cells sorted from blood. Source of these receptors: a man aged 25 to 40 in good health. The CDR3 runs from the conserved cysteine through the conserved F or W. D genes are given only for firm matches. The size field is filled for only some rows; it gives once, few, many or a size class.

>TRBJ2-7|.|TRBD2|TRBV4-1
CASSPREGGYEQYF
TGCGCCAGCAGCCCGAGGGAGGGAGGTTACGAGCAGTACTTC
>TRBJ1-2|.|TRBD1|TRBV7-2
CASPGTGTGYTF
TGTGCCAGCCCGGGGACAGGTACCGGCTACACCTTC
>TRBJ2-1|.|TRBD2|TRBV7-9
CASSRYATKRETHEQFF
TGTGCCAGCAGCCGTTACGCGACTAAGCGGGAGACACATGAGCAGTTCTTC
>TRBJ1-1|.|TRBD1|TRBV7-9
CASSPTGAGGGEAFF
TGTGCCAGCAGCCCGACGGGGGCAGGGGGCGGTGAAGCTTTCTTT
>TRBJ2-7|.|.|TRBV21-1
CASSSTGSRGCIAYEQYF
TGTGCCAGCAGCAGCACCGGGTCCCGAGGTTGTATAGCCTACGAGCAGTACTTC
>TRBJ1-5|once|.|TRBV6-5
CASGTSRLQPQHF
TGTGCCAGCGGGACCTCCCGACTTCAGCCCCAGCATTTT
>TRBJ2-7|once|.|TRBV4-1
CASSAGPVEEQYF
TGCGCCAGCAGCGCGGGACCGGTGGAGGAGCAGTACTTC
>TRBJ2-1|.|.|TRBV7-9
CASSLALGEGLGDEQFF
TGTGCCAGCAGCTTAGCGCTAGGGGAAGGGCTGGGCGATGAGCAGTTCTTC
>TRBJ2-5|.|TRBD1|TRBV2
CASSDLQGPHQETQYF
TGTGCCAGCAGTGACCTACAGGGGCCGCACCAAGAGACCCAGTACTTC
>TRBJ2-7|.|.|TRBV7-7
CASSLGEGYEQYF
TGTGCCAGCAGCTTAGGAGAGGGCTACGAGCAGTACTTC
>TRBJ1-1|.|.|TRBV5-6
CASSPVGSNTEAFF
TGTGCCAGCAGCCCGGTCGGGTCAAACACTGAAGCTTTCTTT